The 18 T cell receptor beta chains below come from one sample, sequenced in a study of blood T cell repertoires in COVID-19. TCRdb's copy holds only in-frame clones and misses some; the assay was immunoSEQ multiplex PCR. The data contain tens of thousands of clones, about 88% of them singletons. Sequencing was carried out using peripheral blood. These receptors were taken from a man between 65 and 85 years old with acute or convalescent COVID-19.

The chain couples TRBV7-9 to TRBJ1-4, with D unresolved. V was shortened by 5 bases and J by 7 bases, with 20 bases between the two germline ends. CDR1 and CDR2 (germline): SEHNR, FQNEAQ (reference sequence). CDR3 length: 16 amino acids. The CDR3 region is CASSQRTVGSREKLFF. The CDR3 coding sequence is TGTGCCAGCAGCCAAAGGACTGTGGGGAGTCGTGAAAAACTGTTTTTT.

This clone was recorded once. The J gene is TRBJ2-1, the V gene TRBV9; D might be TRBD2 (6 bases). The germline gives CDR1 SGDLS, CDR2 YYNGEE. CDR3 length: 15 amino acids. V was clipped by 0 bases and J by 4 bases, with 11 bases between them. CDR3 coding DNA: TGTGCCAGCAGCGTAGTGACCGGGGGATACAATGAGCAGTTCTTC. Amino acid sequence: CASSVVTGGYNEQFF.

The genes are TRBV11-3 and TRBJ2-1; D is possibly TRBD1 (6 bases). This CDR3 is built from 15 residues. CDR1 and CDR2 from the germline V gene are SGHNT and YENEEA. The V gene lost 3 bases and the J gene lost 2 bases, with 11 bases spanning the gap. The CDR3 region has the DNA TGTGCCAGCAGCTTGTCCGGGGACACCTACAATGAGCAGTTCTTC. As protein: CASSLSGDTYNEQFF.

The chain has TRBV20-1 and TRBJ1-6, with unresolved D. CDR3 length: 11 residues. Germline V gene sequence: CDR1 DFQATT, CDR2 SNEGSKA (reference sequence). V lost 0 bases to trimming and J lost 16 bases, with 10 bases between them. Written as DNA, the CDR3 is TGCAGTGCTAGAGATACGCCGGGACTCCACTTT. This gives the protein CSARDTPGLHF.

The chain links TRBV27 to TRBJ1-2; 7 bases match TRBD1. This CDR3 spans 16 amino acids. Germline CDR1 is MNHEY and CDR2 is SMNVEV (reference sequence). V dropped 6 bases and J dropped 4; count of bases not matched to a gene: 14. This CDR3 reads CASSPTSTGVLYGYTF. The CDR3 DNA is TGTGCCAGCAGCCCTACCTCTACAGGGGTACTCTATGGCTACACCTTC.

This clone came up a few times. The V gene is TRBV18, the J gene TRBJ1-5; TRBD1 matches at 9 bases. Germline CDR1 reads KGHSH; CDR2 reads LQKENI. The CDR3 runs 14 residues. Trimming at V came to 4 bases and at J to 6 bases, leaving 4 bases not matched to a gene. DNA for the CDR3: TGTGCCAGCTCACTGACAGGGGGAGGTCAGCCCCAGCATTTT. Translation: CASSLTGGGQPQHF.

In this sample, this clone turned up a few times. This chain uses TRBV19 with TRBJ1-3, with D unresolved. Between the trimmed V and J ends, which lost 7 bases and 1 base, there was a span of 11 bases. Germline V CDR1 and CDR2: LNHDA, SQIVND (reference sequence). CDR3 size: 14 residues. CDR3 protein: CASTPGSSGNTIYF. The CDR3 DNA sequence: TGTGCCAGTACGCCCGGGTCTTCTGGAAACACCATATATTTT.

This clone showed up just once. The rearrangement links TRBV27 to TRBJ1-2; D may be TRBD1 (6 bases). Trimming removed 5 bases at V and 1 base at J, with 11 bases between. From germline, CDR1 is MNHEY and CDR2 SMNVEV (reference sequence). The CDR3 contains 14 residues. The CDR3 here is CASSTHRDNYGYTF. The CDR3 nucleotides are TGTGCCAGCAGTACCCACAGGGATAACTATGGCTACACCTTC.

The genes are TRBV5-4 and TRBJ2-5, with 12 bases fitting TRBD2. CDR3 length: 16 amino acids. Losses at the gene ends were 4 bases for V and 0 bases for J; bases not matched to a gene: 4. Germline lookup yields CDR1 SGHNT and CDR2 YYREEE (reference sequence). The CDR3 protein is CASSPRTSGDQETQYF. The CDR3 DNA sequence: TGTGCCAGCAGCCCGAGGACTAGCGGGGACCAAGAGACCCAGTACTTC.

This clone was counted a few times. The chain recombines TRBV6-1 with TRBJ1-6, with 7 bases aligning to TRBD1. Germline CDR1 reads MNHNS; CDR2 reads SASEGT. The CDR3 loop spans 15 amino acids. The V segment lost 3 bases and the J segment 6 bases; nucleotides outside the gene matches: 5. The CDR3 spells CASSDLTGSNSPLHF. The CDR3 nucleotides are TGTGCCAGCAGTGATCTGACAGGGAGTAATTCACCCCTCCACTTT.

V usage is TRBV29-1 and J usage is TRBJ2-1, with a weak D call TRBD1 (6 bases). Looked up from germline, CDR1 is SQVTM and CDR2 is ANQGSEA. The V gene lost 6 bases and the J gene lost 8 bases, with 26 bases spanning the gap. This CDR3 is 16 amino acids long. The DNA for the CDR3 is TGCAGCGTGGGGGCATATGGGGGCCGTTCCTCGCATGAGCAGTTCTTC. Amino acids: CSVGAYGGRSSHEQFF.

V and J are TRBV30 and TRBJ1-2, with D tentatively TRBD1 (5 bases). The CDR3 runs 17 residues. Germline assignment: CDR1 GTSNPN and CDR2 SVGIG (reference sequence). Trimming stripped 8 bases from V and 4 bases from J, with 29 bases between. The CDR3: CAKGEWLMGRATYGYTF. The CDR3 DNA reads as TGTGCCAAGGGCGAGTGGTTAATGGGCAGGGCCACCTATGGCTACACCTTC. The variable domain in full, completed from reference TRBV30 and TRBJ1-2, reads SQTIHQWPATLVQPVGSPLSLECTVEGTSNPNLYWYRQAAGRGLQLLFYSVGIGQISSEVPQNLSASRPQDRQFILSSKKLLLSDSGFYLCAKGEWLMGRATYGYTFGSGTRLTVV.

The chain couples TRBV7-7 to TRBJ2-3, with D hard to call. CDR3 size: 15 residues. CDR1 and CDR2 from the germline V gene are SSHAT and FNYEAQ (reference sequence). V lost 5 bases and J 2 bases, leaving 14 bases between the germline ends. The CDR3 DNA is TGTGCCAGCAGCCCTTTTCTTACTCTCACAGATACGCAGTATTTT. This encodes CASSPFLTLTDTQYF.

The chain employs TRBV12-5 and TRBJ2-5; perhaps TRBD1 as D (6 bases). The CDR3 covers 18 residues. Trimming left V 0 bases short and J 3 bases short, with 20 bases between. Germline lookup yields CDR1 LGHNT and CDR2 FRNRAP. CDR3 DNA sequence: TGTGCTAGTGGTTTGGTAGTCTTAGACAGGACGAGGAAAGAGACCCAGTACTTC. Protein: CASGLVVLDRTRKETQYF.

The chain combines TRBV30 with TRBJ2-1; 8 bases line up with TRBD1. After removal of 2 bases from V and 4 bases from J, the junction contained 10 bases not matched to a gene. Germline loops: CDR1 GTSNPN, CDR2 SVGIG (reference sequence). This CDR3 contains 16 residues. CDR3 region: CAWSLGWTGRYNEQFF. In nucleotides, the CDR3 is TGTGCCTGGAGTTTAGGGTGGACAGGGCGATACAATGAGCAGTTCTTC.

The V and J genes are TRBV7-9 and TRBJ2-1; TRBD2 might be the D (6 bases). This CDR3 has 16 amino acids. Per germline, CDR1 SEHNR and CDR2 FQNEAQ (reference sequence). Trimming pared 1 base from V and 5 bases from J, leaving 15 bases between. As DNA, the CDR3 is TGTGCCAGCAGCTTAGGTCGGGCGGGGTTAGACAATGAGCAGTTCTTC. Its protein is CASSLGRAGLDNEQFF.

The chain recombines TRBV5-1 with TRBJ2-7, with 10 bases matching TRBD2. In germline, CDR1 is SGHRS, CDR2 YFSETQ. V shed 4 bases and J 2 bases; nucleotides not matched to a gene: 3. This CDR3 has 14 residues. CDR3 loop: CASSGLADPYEQYF. DNA for the CDR3: TGCGCCAGCAGCGGACTAGCGGACCCCTACGAGCAGTACTTC.

The rearrangement uses TRBV6-4 and TRBJ2-2, with a weak D call TRBD1 (6 bases). The CDR3 has 14 amino acids. The V end was cut by 6 bases, the J end by 1 base, with 9 bases between. Per germline, CDR1 MRHNA and CDR2 SNTAGT. The CDR3 DNA follows: TGTGCCAGCAGCCCGGGACAGAACACCGGGGAGCTGTTTTTT. It translates to CASSPGQNTGELFF.